This passage covers 21 T cell receptor beta chains from one sample sequenced in a study of T cells in Graves' hyperthyroidism and ophthalmopathy. The TCR beta CDR3 regions underwent amplification using RNA transcripts as the source. The study used the HTBI primer set for a first-round RT-PCR of the TCR CDR3. From the multiplex PCR reads, TCRdb called clonotypes with MiXCR, one entry per CDR3 protein. Here the sample spans around 390,000 distinct CDR3 sequences, roughly 15% being singletons. The sample comprised blood. The receptors derive from a woman under 40 with Graves' ophthalmopathy.

The rearrangement links TRBV12-3 or TRBV12-4 to TRBJ2-5; TRBD2 might be the D (5 bases). V was cut by 1 base and J by 1 base, with 10 bases left in between. The CDR3 runs to 15 residues. The DNA of the CDR3 is TGTGCCAGCAGTTTAGTGTTCCGGGGCCAAGAGACCCAGTACTTC. Its translation is CASSLVFRGQETQYF.

This clonotype was picked up many times. The chain carries TRBV19 and TRBJ1-1, with 8 bases that match TRBD1. CDR3 length: 18 amino acids. Per germline, CDR1 LNHDA and CDR2 SQIVND (reference sequence). Trimming at V came to 6 bases and at J to 3 bases, leaving 18 bases not matched to a gene. The CDR3 is CASRPRHPADRVYTEAFF. For the CDR3, the DNA is TGTGCCAGTAGACCCCGGCACCCCGCGGACAGGGTTTACACTGAAGCTTTCTTT.

This clonotype is medium-sized (0.01 to 0.1%). The chain combines TRBV24-1 with TRBJ2-2; TRBD2 matches 7 bases. This CDR3 has 14 amino acids. V lost 4 bases and J lost 5; bases outside the gene matches: 3. Germline-derived CDR1 and CDR2 are KGHDR and SFDVKD. CDR3 in amino acids: CATSETSDTGELFF. The CDR3 DNA reads TGTGCCACCAGTGAAACTAGCGATACCGGGGAGCTGTTTTTT.

This clonotype was recorded many times. The chain joins TRBV30 to TRBJ2-3, with a possible D match to TRBD2 (6 bases). The length of the CDR3 is 14 residues. CDR1 GTSNPN and CDR2 SVGIG come from the germline V gene (reference sequence). V lost 2 bases, J lost 6 bases, and 15 bases lay in between. The CDR3 loop reads CAWSPSAQMDTQYF. The CDR3, as DNA: TGTGCCTGGAGTCCTAGCGCCCAGATGGATACGCAGTATTTT.

This clonotype was detected only once. The J gene is TRBJ2-3, the V gene TRBV4-1, with TRBD2 identical over 7 bases. The CDR3 covers 14 residues. V lost 1 base and J lost 4; bases outside the gene matches: 2. Germline values: CDR1 MGHRA, CDR2 YSYEKL. Written as DNA, the CDR3 is TGCGCCAGCAGCCAAGGCGGGAGCGCAGATACGCAGTATTTT. Protein product: CASSQGGSADTQYF.

CDR3 protein: CASSLAVVAGTNEQFF. Written as DNA, the CDR3 is TGTGCCAGCAGCTTGGCCGTCGTAGCGGGGACAAATGAGCAGTTCTTC. The chain combines TRBV5-5 with TRBJ2-1; 8 bases align to TRBD2. CDR1 is SGHKS, CDR2 YYEKEE, per germline (reference sequence). CDR3 size: 16 residues. Germline trimming cut 0 bases from V and 7 bases from J; bases unmatched to any gene: 9.

This rearrangement joins TRBV4-2 to TRBJ1-3; D not certain. Per germline, CDR1 LGHNA and CDR2 YNFKEQ. The CDR3 runs to 15 residues. Trimming cost V 4 bases and J 0 bases, with 10 bases left between them. The CDR3: CASSPGRDSGNTIYF. DNA of the CDR3: TGTGCCAGCAGCCCCGGACGTGACTCTGGAAACACCATATATTTT.

This clonotype was found many times. This sequence joins TRBV18 and TRBJ1-1; 8 nucleotides agree with TRBD1. CDR3 length: 15 amino acids. Germline V gene lookup returns CDR1 KGHSH and CDR2 LQKENI. The J segment lost 4 bases and the V segment lost 5 bases, leaving 9 bases of the junction unmatched. CDR3 sequence (DNA): TGTGCCAGCTCAGGACGGACAGGGCGGGGCACTGAAGCTTTCTTT. This gives the protein CASSGRTGRGTEAFF.

On this clonotype itself: A much larger clonotype is one base distant, so this may be a read error. The chain carries TRBV20-1 and TRBJ1-5, with a possible D match to TRBD1 (5 bases). Germline CDR1 and CDR2: DFQATT and SNEGSKA (reference sequence). This CDR3 region has 13 residues. CDR3 DNA: TGCGGTGCTAGGAGTTCAGGGCTTCAGCCCCAGCATTTT. Translation: CGARSSGLQPQHF.

In its sample, this clonotype was seen many times. A much larger clone is a single base away; this may be a read error. The chain is built from TRBV3-1 and TRBJ1-1, with 7 bases that match TRBD1. Trimming cost V 6 bases and J 3 bases; bases outside gene matches: 4. This CDR3 contains 13 residues. CDR1 and CDR2 from the germline V gene are LGHDT and YNNKEL (reference sequence). The CDR3 region is CASRFTGDTEAFF. For the CDR3, the DNA is TGTGCCAGCAGATTTACAGGGGACACTGAAGCTTTCTTT.

The table lists this clonotype with a few counts. This chain connects TRBV28 to TRBJ1-3; tentative D call: TRBD1 (5 bases). The V and J ends lost 3 bases and 7 bases respectively, with 16 bases between them. Per germline, CDR1 MDHEN and CDR2 SYDVKM. There are 15 residues in the CDR3. The CDR3 region has the DNA TGTGCCAGCAGTTTGACGGGGCCATTAGGGAACACCATATATTTT. Translating gives CASSLTGPLGNTIYF. Filled out from reference TRBV28 and TRBJ1-3, the complete variable domain reads DVKVTQSSRYLVKRTGEKVFLECVQDMDHENMFWYRQDPGLGLRLIYFSYDVKMKEKGDIPEGYSVSREKKERFSLILESASTNQTSMYLCASSLTGPLGNTIYFGEGSWLTVV.

This clonotype was seen a few times. V is TRBV4-2 and J is TRBJ1-2; D unclear. From germline, CDR1 is LGHNA and CDR2 YNFKEQ. V shed 0 bases and J shed 2 bases, with 13 bases lying between them. CDR3 length: 16 amino acids. The CDR3 sequence: CASSQDSPPENYGYTF. Written as DNA, the CDR3 is TGTGCCAGCAGCCAAGATTCCCCCCCAGAGAACTATGGCTACACCTTC.

In its sample, this clonotype was seen many times. This sequence joins TRBV7-3 and TRBJ2-1, with 7 bases that match TRBD1. The CDR3 has 16 amino acids. V dropped 4 bases and J dropped 1; count of bases not matched to a gene: 7. CDR1 and CDR2 from the germline V gene are SGHTA and FQGTGA. CDR3 amino acids: CASSSWSTGSYNEQFF. For the CDR3, the DNA is TGTGCCAGCAGCTCATGGTCGACAGGGTCCTACAATGAGCAGTTCTTC.

This clonotype turned up a few times. This chain uses TRBV5-1 with TRBJ1-2; the match to TRBD1 covers 7 bases. V gave up 4 bases and J gave up 7 bases; unmatched junction bases: 10. Germline V gene data show CDR1 as SGHRS and CDR2 as YFSETQ. The length of the CDR3 is 14 residues. CDR3 region: CASSTRPQGVGYTF. The CDR3 DNA sequence: TGCGCCAGCAGCACTCGTCCCCAGGGGGTTGGCTACACCTTC.

This clonotype was observed at least ten times. The chain links TRBV12-3 or TRBV12-4 to TRBJ2-1; TRBD1 matches at 9 bases. J was trimmed by 4 bases and V by 7 bases; bases with no gene match: 5. This CDR3 spans 14 amino acids. The CDR3 spells CASIPGTGYNEQFF. The DNA for the CDR3 is TGTGCCAGCATCCCCGGGACAGGGTACAATGAGCAGTTCTTC.

This clonotype was counted many times. The genes are TRBV5-1 and TRBJ1-4; D not resolved. Germline V CDR1 and CDR2: SGHRS, YFSETQ. The CDR3 consists of 15 residues. The V gene lost 0 bases and the J gene lost 7 bases, with 13 bases spanning the gap. The CDR3 DNA sequence: TGCGCCAGCAGCTTGGCACCGGCGAAAGGTGAAAAACTGTTTTTT. Translated, it gives CASSLAPAKGEKLFF.

This clonotype has a handful of counts. The chain carries TRBV20-1 and TRBJ2-1; D gene unclear. The CDR3 loop spans 11 amino acids. Germline assignment: CDR1 DFQATT and CDR2 SNEGSKA (reference sequence). The V gene lost 5 bases and the J gene lost 8 bases, with 10 bases spanning the gap. The CDR3 DNA sequence: TGCAGTGCTGTCGGTAGGCATGAGCAGTTCTTC. Protein product: CSAVGRHEQFF.

Ten or more counts support this clonotype. The DNA for the CDR3 is TGTGCCAGCAGTTCAGGGGTCGGTGAAAAACTGTTTTTT. It yields the protein CASSSGVGEKLFF. The genes are TRBV12-3 or TRBV12-4 and TRBJ1-4, with a weak D call TRBD1 (6 bases). Trimming took off 4 bases at V and 7 bases at J, with 10 bases between the two ends. This CDR3 region has 13 residues.

This clonotype has a count of ten or more. The V call is TRBV20-1, the J call TRBJ1-2, with a weak D call TRBD1 (5 bases). Trimming removed 4 bases at V and 2 bases at J, with 17 bases between. This CDR3 comprises 15 residues. Looked up from germline, CDR1 is DFQATT and CDR2 is SNEGSKA (reference sequence). CDR3 amino acids: CSAIASTDSNYGYTF. DNA for the CDR3: TGCAGTGCTATCGCATCTACCGACAGCAACTATGGCTACACCTTC.

The sample holds many counts of this clonotype. This sequence joins TRBV7-3 and TRBJ1-2; D gene uncertain. Trimming removed 5 bases from V and 6 bases from J, with 13 bases in between. Germline V CDR1 and CDR2: SGHTA, FQGTGA. The CDR3 consists of 13 residues. For the CDR3, the DNA is TGTGCCAGCAGCAATTTCGCCGAAGATGGCTACACCTTC. It is translated as CASSNFAEDGYTF.

This clonotype has ten or more counts. V and J are TRBV28 and TRBJ1-1, with D unclear. Germline V lookup: CDR1 MDHEN, CDR2 SYDVKM. The CDR3 is 14 residues long. The V and J ends lost 5 bases and 1 base respectively, with 11 bases between them. CDR3 coding DNA: TGTGCCAGCAGTGTCTACGACGGGAACACTGAAGCTTTCTTT. It codes for CASSVYDGNTEAFF.